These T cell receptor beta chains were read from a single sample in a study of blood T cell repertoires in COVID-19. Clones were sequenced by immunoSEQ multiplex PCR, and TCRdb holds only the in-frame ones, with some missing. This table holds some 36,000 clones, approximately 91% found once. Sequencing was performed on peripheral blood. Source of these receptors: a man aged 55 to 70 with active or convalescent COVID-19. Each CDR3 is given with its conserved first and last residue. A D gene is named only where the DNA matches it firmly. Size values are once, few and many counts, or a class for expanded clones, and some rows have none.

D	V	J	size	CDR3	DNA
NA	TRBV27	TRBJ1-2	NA	CASSLSRVENYGYTF	TGTGCCAGCAGTTTATCCCGGGTGGAGAACTATGGCTACACCTTC
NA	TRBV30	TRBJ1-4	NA	CASQLGGREKLFF	TGTGCCTCCCAGCTGGGGGGGAGGGAAAAACTGTTTTTT
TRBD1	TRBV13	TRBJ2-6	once	CASSLVGQVYGANVLTF	TGTGCCAGCAGCTTGGTGGGACAGGTCTATGGGGCCAACGTCCTGACTTTC
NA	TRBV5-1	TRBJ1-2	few	CASSPNPTDIRYGYTF	TGCGCCAGCAGCCCTAACCCGACCGACATCCGCTATGGCTACACCTTC
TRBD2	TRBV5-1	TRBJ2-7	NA	CASSLRTSGRGDEQYF	TGCGCCAGCAGCTTGAGGACTAGCGGGAGAGGGGACGAGCAGTACTTC
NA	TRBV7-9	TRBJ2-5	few	CASRYWTRDAQYF	TGTGCCAGCAGATACTGGACACGCGACGCCCAGTACTTC
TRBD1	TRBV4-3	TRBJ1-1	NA	CASSHGTANTEAFF	TGCGCCAGCAGCCATGGGACAGCGAACACTGAAGCTTTCTTT
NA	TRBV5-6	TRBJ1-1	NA	CASSPQGEGPEGEAFF	TGTGCCAGCAGCCCCCAAGGGGAAGGTCCCGAAGGGGAAGCTTTCTTT
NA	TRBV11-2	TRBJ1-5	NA	CASSPHSNQPQHF	TGTGCCAGCAGCCCCCATAGCAATCAGCCCCAGCATTTT
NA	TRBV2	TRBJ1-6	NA	CASSDPGASSYNSPLHF	TGTGCCAGCAGTGACCCAGGGGCCAGCTCCTATAATTCACCCCTCCACTTT
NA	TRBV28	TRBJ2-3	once	CASSLWRGFTDTQYF	TGTGCCAGCAGTTTATGGAGAGGTTTCACAGATACGCAGTATTTT
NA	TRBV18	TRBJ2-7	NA	CASSPYGGEQYF	TGTGCCAGCTCACCATACGGAGGCGAGCAGTACTTC
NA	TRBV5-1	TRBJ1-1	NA	CASSSPGFAEAFF	TGCGCCAGCAGCTCCCCAGGGTTTGCTGAAGCTTTCTTT